One sample yielded the 17 T cell receptor beta chains listed below, sequenced in a study of blood T cell repertoires in COVID-19. Profiled with immunoSEQ multiplex PCR; TCRdb holds only in-frame clones, not every one. The table lists some 260,000 clones, more than 65% of them singletons. Sequenced: peripheral blood. The receptors derive from a young woman with acute or convalescent COVID-19.

The chain uses TRBV29-1 and TRBJ2-2, with D possibly TRBD2 on 5 matching bases. V was trimmed by 5 bases and J by 1 base, leaving 8 bases between them. Germline CDR1 and CDR2: SQVTM and ANQGSEA. The CDR3 has 13 amino acids. The CDR3 spells CSVRRGNTGELFF. As DNA, the CDR3 is TGCAGCGTTAGACGGGGGAACACCGGGGAGCTGTTTTTT.

This clone was observed a few times. This sequence joins TRBV29-1 and TRBJ2-1; 8 positions match TRBD2. The CDR3 has 15 residues. J gave up 6 bases and V 5 bases, and 12 bases lay outside the gene matches. Per the germline V gene, CDR1 is SQVTM and CDR2 is ANQGSEA. CDR3 sequence reads: CSVLAPAGAVNEQFF. CDR3 nucleotides: TGCAGCGTTTTGGCCCCAGCGGGAGCCGTCAATGAGCAGTTCTTC.

This chain links TRBV11-2 with TRBJ1-1, with D possibly TRBD1 on 5 matching bases. Per germline, CDR1 SGHAT and CDR2 FQNNGV. This CDR3 has 14 amino acids. Trimming removed 6 bases from V and 1 base from J, with 12 bases in between. CDR3 nucleotides: TGTGCCAGCAGTAAGATCCAGGGGAACACTGAAGCTTTCTTT. It is translated as CASSKIQGNTEAFF.

A single count supports this clone. This chain uses TRBV28 with TRBJ2-5; maybe TRBD2 (5 bases). This CDR3 region has 13 residues. Germline V gene data show CDR1 as MDHEN and CDR2 as SYDVKM. Trimming stripped 6 bases from V and 5 bases from J, with 13 bases between. The CDR3 protein is CASSLPGEETQYF. Here the CDR3 DNA reads TGTGCCAGCAGCCTACCTGGGGAGGAGACCCAGTACTTC.

This sequence joins TRBV5-4 and TRBJ2-1, with TRBD2 matching 8 bases. The CDR3 runs 15 residues. The ends lost 1 base at V and 8 bases at J; junction bases unmatched: 8. Per germline, CDR1 SGHNT and CDR2 YYREEE (reference sequence). Here the CDR3 reads CASSLWLAGYDEQFF. DNA for the CDR3: TGTGCCAGCAGCTTGTGGCTAGCGGGCTATGATGAGCAGTTCTTC.

This clone appeared a few times. The CDR3 bases are TGTGCCAGCAGTTTATCCCCTACAGGGTACTACGAGCAGTACTTC. This codes for CASSLSPTGYYEQYF. The V gene is TRBV27, the J gene TRBJ2-7; TRBD1 is a possible D gene (6 bases). The germline V gene encodes CDR1 MNHEY and CDR2 SMNVEV (reference sequence). This CDR3 is 15 amino acids long. Trimming pared 0 bases from V and 3 bases from J, leaving 12 bases between.

The chain couples TRBV5-6 to TRBJ2-1; D ambiguous. The CDR3 length is 11 residues. Germline CDR1 SGHDT, CDR2 YYEEEE. The V and J ends lost 3 bases and 4 bases respectively, with 2 bases between them. The CDR3 sequence is CASSSYNEQFF. DNA for the CDR3: TGTGCCAGCAGCTCTTACAATGAGCAGTTCTTC.

The V and J genes are TRBV4-3 and TRBJ2-7; 8 bases are shared with TRBD2. The V and J ends lost 3 bases and 5 bases, in that order; junction bases with no gene match: 6. CDR1 is LGHNA, CDR2 YSLEER, per germline. The CDR3 loop spans 14 amino acids. CDR3 sequence reads: CASSQLSGSDEQYF. For the CDR3, the DNA is TGCGCCAGCAGCCAGTTAAGCGGGAGCGACGAGCAGTACTTC.

V and J are TRBV5-5 and TRBJ2-7; D gene uncertain. CDR1 and CDR2 from the germline V gene are SGHKS and YYEKEE (reference sequence). The CDR3 loop spans 11 amino acids. V shed 4 bases and J shed 6 bases, with 8 bases lying between them. DNA for the CDR3: TGTGCCAGCAGCCTACTTACCGAGCAGTACTTC. Residues: CASSLLTEQYF.

V and J are TRBV19 and TRBJ2-1; 15 positions agree with TRBD2. The CDR3 length is 16 residues. J was trimmed by 9 bases and V by 3 bases; bases with no gene match: 6. Per germline, CDR1 LNHDA and CDR2 SQIVND (reference sequence). CDR3 protein: CASSIGLAGGLGEQFF. The CDR3 DNA sequence: TGTGCCAGTAGTATCGGACTAGCGGGAGGGTTGGGTGAGCAGTTCTTC.

This chain links TRBV10-1 with TRBJ2-1; D is unresolved. From germline, CDR1 is WNHNN and CDR2 SYGVQD (reference sequence). Trimming removed 4 bases from V and 13 bases from J, with 14 bases in between. CDR3 size: 12 residues. The DNA of the CDR3 is TGCGCCAGCAGTGGGCCTGAAATTATACAGTTCTTC. This encodes CASSGPEIIQFF.

V and J are TRBV3-1 (or the pseudogene TRBV3-2) and TRBJ2-7, with D possibly being TRBD2 (5 bases). The CDR3 covers 14 residues. The V end lost 2 bases, the J end lost 4 bases, and 12 bases lay between the germline ends. Germline V gene lookup returns CDR1 LGHDT and CDR2 YNNKEL (reference sequence). In nucleotides, the CDR3 is TGTGCCAGCAGCCAACGAGGACTTCCTTACGAGCAGTACTTC. Protein product: CASSQRGLPYEQYF.

This chain connects TRBV6-5 to TRBJ1-1; D is perhaps TRBD1 (5 bases). Trimming removed 2 bases at V and 1 base at J, with 11 bases between. CDR1 is MNHEY, CDR2 SVGAGI, per germline. CDR3 size: 15 residues. The CDR3 DNA sequence: TGTGCCAGCAGTTACACCGGGGGGGGGAACACTGAAGCTTTCTTT. Residues: CASSYTGGGNTEAFF.

The rearrangement uses TRBV6-2 or TRBV6-3 and TRBJ2-1; D might be TRBD2 (6 bases). The CDR3 runs 16 residues. Germline V gene sequence: CDR1 MNHEY, CDR2 SVGEGT. V gave up 0 bases and J gave up 2 bases, with 11 bases separating them. CDR3 DNA sequence: TGTGCCAGCAGTTACTCGGGCGGGAAGGCCTACAATGAGCAGTTCTTC. Translating it yields CASSYSGGKAYNEQFF.

This sequence joins TRBV7-9 and TRBJ2-2, with 7 bases lining up with TRBD2. The ends lost 5 bases at V and 5 bases at J; junction bases unmatched: 11. The germline gives CDR1 SEHNR, CDR2 FQNEAQ (reference sequence). The CDR3 is made up of 16 amino acids. CDR3 region: CASSPLADPRTGELFF. The DNA for the CDR3 is TGTGCCAGCAGCCCGCTAGCGGACCCCAGGACCGGGGAGCTGTTTTTT.

This clone was picked up a small number of times. The rearrangement joins TRBV7-9 to TRBJ1-1; D not resolved. The CDR3 covers 11 residues. From germline, CDR1 is SEHNR and CDR2 FQNEAQ (reference sequence). V was trimmed by 8 bases and J by 5 bases, leaving 9 bases between them. The chain's CDR3 is CASESVTEAFF. CDR3 bases: TGTGCCAGCGAATCGGTAACTGAAGCTTTCTTT.

The rearrangement uses TRBV12-5 and TRBJ2-5; D might be TRBD2 (5 bases). Trimming took off 4 bases at V and 0 bases at J, with 15 bases between the two ends. CDR1 and CDR2 (germline): LGHNT, FRNRAP. This CDR3 comprises 16 residues. CDR3 loop: CASGWATDGDQETQYF. CDR3 DNA: TGTGCTAGTGGTTGGGCCACCGACGGGGACCAAGAGACCCAGTACTTC.